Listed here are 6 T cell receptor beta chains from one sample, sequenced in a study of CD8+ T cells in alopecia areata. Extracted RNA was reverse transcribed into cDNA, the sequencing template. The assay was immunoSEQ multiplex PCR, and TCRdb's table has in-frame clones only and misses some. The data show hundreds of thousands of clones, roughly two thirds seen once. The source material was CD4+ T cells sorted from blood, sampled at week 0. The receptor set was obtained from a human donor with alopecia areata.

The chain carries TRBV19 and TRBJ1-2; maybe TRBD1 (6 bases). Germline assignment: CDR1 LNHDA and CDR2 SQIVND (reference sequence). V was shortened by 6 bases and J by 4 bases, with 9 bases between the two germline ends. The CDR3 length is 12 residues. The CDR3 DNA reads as TGTGCCAGTAGCTTACAGGGCTATGGCTACACCTTC. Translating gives CASSLQGYGYTF.

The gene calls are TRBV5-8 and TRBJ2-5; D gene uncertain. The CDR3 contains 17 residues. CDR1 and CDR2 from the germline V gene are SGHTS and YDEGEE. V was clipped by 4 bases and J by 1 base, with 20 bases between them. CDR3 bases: TGTGCCAGCAGCCACAGTCCCTTGACGACGCGCCAAGAGACCCAGTACTTC. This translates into CASSHSPLTTRQETQYF.

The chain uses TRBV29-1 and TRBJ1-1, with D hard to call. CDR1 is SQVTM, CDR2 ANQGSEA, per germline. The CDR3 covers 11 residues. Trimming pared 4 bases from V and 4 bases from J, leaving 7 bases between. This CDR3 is CSVALSTEAFF. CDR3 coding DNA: TGCAGCGTTGCTCTGAGCACTGAAGCTTTCTTT.

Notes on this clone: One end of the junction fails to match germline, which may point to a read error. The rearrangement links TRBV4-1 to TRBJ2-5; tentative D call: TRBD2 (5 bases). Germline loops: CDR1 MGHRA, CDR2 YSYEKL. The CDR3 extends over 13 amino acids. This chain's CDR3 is CASSATRVETQYF. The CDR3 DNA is TGTGCCAGCAGTGCCACTAGGGTGGAGACCCAGTACTTC.

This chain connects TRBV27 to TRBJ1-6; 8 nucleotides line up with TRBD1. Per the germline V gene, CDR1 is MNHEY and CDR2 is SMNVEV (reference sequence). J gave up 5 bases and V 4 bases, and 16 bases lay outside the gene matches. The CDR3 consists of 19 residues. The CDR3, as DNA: TGTGCCAGCAGTTCGACGACCCCCGGACAGGGAAAGGATAATTCACCCCTCCACTTT. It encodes CASSSTTPGQGKDNSPLHF.

Here the CDR3 DNA reads TGTGCCTGGAGTGTACGACGGGGACATAATTCACCCCTCCACTTT. It encodes CAWSVRRGHNSPLHF. The chain couples TRBV30 to TRBJ1-6; tentative D call: TRBD1 (5 bases). The germline V and J ends were trimmed by 0 bases and 5 bases, with 11 bases remaining between them. Germline assignment: CDR1 GTSNPN and CDR2 SVGIG (reference sequence). CDR3 length: 15 residues.